The sequence of this T cell receptor beta chain was determined in a study of OX40 agonist ivuxolimab in advanced cancers. The overall study: Patients received ivuxolimab, an agonistic anti-OX40 (CD134) antibody. There were three patients with partial responses, one having hepatocellular carcinoma and two cutaneous melanoma. At doses from 0.01 to 10 mg/kg, patients were given intravenous ivuxolimab every 2 weeks. Study observations and caveats: In CD8+ T cells, expanded clones were on average more numerous than in CD4+.

Clones were read by immunoSEQ multiplex PCR, and TCRdb kept only the in-frame ones, dropping some. The sample consists of 70,000 to 75,000 clones, roughly four fifths of them appearing once. A word on this clone: Its antigen is still unknown.

Losses at the gene ends were 0 bases for V and 8 bases for J; bases not matched to a gene: 3. Germline CDR1 LNHNV, CDR2 YYDKDF (reference sequence). The CDR3 covers 14 residues. This chain links TRBV15 with TRBJ2-1; 8 nucleotides match TRBD2. The specimen comprised CD4+ or CD8+ T cells sorted from blood, sampled in a trial of the OX40 agonist ivuxolimab. The receptor was derived from an adult with an advanced solid tumor such as melanoma, head and neck, liver or kidney cancer. The CDR3 bases are TGTGCCACCAGCAGAGAAGGACTAGCTTATGAGCAGTTCTTC. Its translation: CATSREGLAYEQFF.